The 30 T cell receptor beta chains listed next were all sequenced from one sample in a study of post-analysis software for immune sequencing data. Study observations and caveats: Patients carried roughly 5 TRBV segments more frequently than controls did, and TRBV5-6, TRBV5-1 and TRBV20-1 were among them.

Built from TCR beta cDNA, the libraries had unique molecular identifiers in them. TCRdb passed the PCR reads through MiXCR, listing each CDR3 protein once. The table shows roughly 870,000 distinct CDR3 sequences, with 53% occurring only once. No antigen has been identified for these receptors. Sequencing was carried out using blood. Every receptor here comes from a girl aged 5 to 17 with multiple sclerosis.

Ten or more counts support this clonotype. The V and J genes are TRBV5-1 and TRBJ2-7; TRBD1 matches 11 bases. This CDR3 is built from 14 residues. Germline values: CDR1 SGHRS, CDR2 YFSETQ. V was clipped by 4 bases and J by 2 bases; unmatched bases: 2. Here the CDR3 reads CASSRGQGAYEQYF. The CDR3 DNA reads TGCGCCAGCAGCCGGGGACAGGGGGCCTACGAGCAGTACTTC.

In this sample, this clonotype turned up a few times. The chain uses TRBV7-8 and TRBJ2-7; D is possibly TRBD2 (5 bases). This CDR3 region has 11 residues. The germline V and J ends were trimmed by 4 bases and 6 bases, with 7 bases remaining between them. CDR1 is SGHVS and CDR2 is FQNEAQ in the germline V gene. This CDR3 reads CASSSEGEQYF. CDR3 nucleotides: TGTGCCAGCAGCTCCGAGGGCGAGCAGTACTTC. The full variable domain, in which reference TRBV7-8 and TRBJ2-7 provide the parts outside the CDR3, is GAGVSQSPRYKVAKRGQDVALRCDPISGHVSLFWYQQALGQGPEFLTYFQNEAQLDKSGLPSDRFFAERPEGSVSTLKIQRTQQEDSAVYLCASSSEGEQYFGPGTRLTVT.

The sample holds a few counts of this clonotype. The chain employs TRBV5-1 and TRBJ1-2; D call uncertain. From germline, CDR1 is SGHRS and CDR2 YFSETQ. There are 15 residues in the CDR3. V gave up 0 bases and J gave up 6 bases, with 15 bases separating them. The CDR3 loop reads CASSLEKKGSHGYTF. As DNA, the CDR3 is TGCGCCAGCAGCTTGGAAAAGAAAGGGAGCCATGGCTACACCTTC.

The genes are TRBV11-3 and TRBJ2-1, with TRBD1 matching 9 bases. This CDR3 region has 16 residues. Germline CDR1 is SGHNT and CDR2 is YENEEA. J lost 3 bases, V lost 1 base, and 4 bases had no gene match. For the CDR3, the DNA is TGTGCCAGCAGCTTAGGGGGGACAGGGAGCTACAATGAGCAGTTCTTC. Its protein is CASSLGGTGSYNEQFF.

The table lists this clonotype with a few counts. The V call is TRBV10-3, the J call TRBJ2-6; the D gene is possibly TRBD2 (5 bases). Germline V gene lookup returns CDR1 ENHRY and CDR2 SYGVKD. Trimming left V 2 bases short and J 4 bases short, with 12 bases between. The length of the CDR3 is 16 residues. In DNA form, the CDR3 reads TGTGCCATCAGTGAGAGGAGGCAGTCCGGGGCCAACGTCCTGACTTTC. Its translation is CAISERRQSGANVLTF.

The chain joins TRBV29-1 to TRBJ1-1; TRBD1 is a possible D gene (6 bases). Germline loops: CDR1 SQVTM, CDR2 ANQGSEA. The CDR3 spans 13 residues. Trimming pared 1 base from V and 4 bases from J, leaving 10 bases between. CDR3 loop: CSVEGGARTEAFF. The CDR3 DNA is TGCAGCGTTGAAGGGGGGGCGCGCACTGAAGCTTTCTTT.

The genes are TRBV11-2 and TRBJ2-7; D uncertain. Trimming cost V 3 bases and J 3 bases, with 6 bases left between them. The CDR3 is 12 residues long. CDR1 is SGHAT and CDR2 is FQNNGV in the germline V gene. The CDR3 sequence is CASSFAIYEQYF. The CDR3 DNA follows: TGTGCCAGCAGCTTCGCGATCTACGAGCAGTACTTC.

J is TRBJ1-2 and V is TRBV20-1; weak D call: TRBD1 (6 bases). The V end lost 2 bases, the J end lost 6 bases, and 13 bases lay between the germline ends. The CDR3 covers 13 residues. Germline CDR1 and CDR2: DFQATT and SNEGSKA (reference sequence). CDR3 coding DNA: TGCAGTGCTAGATCCTGGGACACCGATGGCTACACCTTC. It yields the protein CSARSWDTDGYTF.

V usage is TRBV20-1 and J usage is TRBJ2-6, with D perhaps assigned TRBD1 or TRBD2 (5 bases each). From germline, CDR1 is DFQATT and CDR2 SNEGSKA (reference sequence). The CDR3 is made up of 14 amino acids. Trimming left V 5 bases short and J 2 bases short, with 10 bases between. CDR3 DNA: TGCAGTGCTGTTCGGGGCGCTGGGGCCAACGTCCTGACTTTC. Translated, it gives CSAVRGAGANVLTF.

This clonotype was counted ten times or more. V usage is TRBV11-2 and J usage is TRBJ1-2; a weak D match, TRBD1 (6 bases). The CDR3 is made up of 13 amino acids. Germline V gene data show CDR1 as SGHAT and CDR2 as FQNNGV. The V end was cut by 1 base, the J end by 6 bases, with 9 bases between. The CDR3 region is CASSLGRGDGYTF. The CDR3 DNA sequence: TGTGCCAGCAGCTTAGGCAGGGGCGATGGCTACACCTTC.

This sequence joins TRBV2 and TRBJ1-1; D uncertain. This CDR3 spans 13 amino acids. Germline V gene lookup returns CDR1 SNHLY and CDR2 FYNNEI. Trimming removed 7 bases at V and 0 bases at J, with 9 bases between. CDR3 loop: CASIVALNTEAFF. In DNA, the CDR3 is TGTGCCAGCATCGTGGCCTTGAACACTGAAGCTTTCTTT.

The CDR3: CASSEVGLAEETQYF. CDR3 sequence (DNA): TGTGCCAGCAGTGAAGTTGGACTAGCGGAAGAGACCCAGTACTTC. This chain joins TRBV2 and TRBJ2-5; the match to TRBD2 covers 10 bases. The CDR3 consists of 15 residues. CDR1 SNHLY and CDR2 FYNNEI come from the germline V gene. After removal of 1 base from V and 3 bases from J, the junction contained 2 bases not matched to a gene. Looking up the rest from reference TRBV2 and TRBJ2-5 gives the full variable domain: EPEVTQTPSHQVTQMGQEVILRCVPISNHLYFYWYRQILGQKVEFLVSFYNNEISEKSEIFDDQFSVERPDGSNFTLKIRSTKLEDSAMYFCASSEVGLAEETQYFGPGTRLLVL.

This chain uses TRBV20-1 with TRBJ2-5; TRBD2 matches 8 bases. CDR1 and CDR2 (germline): DFQATT, SNEGSKA (reference sequence). This CDR3 comprises 16 residues. The J segment lost 2 bases and the V segment lost 6 bases, leaving 14 bases of the junction unmatched. The CDR3 DNA reads TGCAGTGCAATACCGGCGGGGGGACCTAATCAAGAGACCCAGTACTTC. This translates into CSAIPAGGPNQETQYF.

The chain has TRBV2 and TRBJ2-3; the D gene is possibly TRBD2 (6 bases). Trimming took 7 bases from V and 5 from J, leaving 19 bases between them. CDR1 and CDR2 (germline): SNHLY, FYNNEI. The CDR3 covers 15 residues. Written as DNA, the CDR3 is TGTGCCAGCATGGCCGGTGGAGGGGTAGGAGATACGCAGTATTTT. Residues: CASMAGGGVGDTQYF.

This sequence joins TRBV5-5 and TRBJ2-3, with unresolved D. Germline V gives CDR1 SGHKS, CDR2 YYEKEE (reference sequence). The ends were cut back, 8 bases at V and 0 bases at J, with 7 bases in the middle. The length of the CDR3 is 12 residues. CDR3 nucleotide sequence: TGTGCCAGTAGGATGAGCACAGATACGCAGTATTTT. It translates to CASRMSTDTQYF.

This clonotype was counted a few times. The rearrangement links TRBV12-3 or TRBV12-4 to TRBJ1-2; maybe TRBD1 (5 bases). This CDR3 is 13 amino acids long. V lost 5 bases to trimming and J lost 4 bases, with 11 bases between them. The CDR3: CASSPGRAYGYTF. CDR3 bases: TGTGCCAGCAGTCCTGGCAGGGCCTATGGCTACACCTTC.

This rearrangement joins TRBV5-1 to TRBJ2-2; 11 bases are shared with TRBD1. V trimming: 4 bases; J trimming: 1 base; junction bases outside the gene matches: 3. The CDR3 totals 16 residues. Germline CDR1 and CDR2: SGHRS and YFSETQ. CDR3 amino acids: CASSPGTGGNTGELFF. In nucleotides, the CDR3 is TGCGCCAGCAGCCCAGGGACAGGGGGGAACACCGGGGAGCTGTTTTTT.

A word on this clonotype: Compared with germline, one end of the junction differs, possibly owing to a read error. The rearrangement uses TRBV6-6 and TRBJ2-5; 12 positions match TRBD1. The CDR3 is made up of 15 amino acids. Germline-derived CDR1 and CDR2 are MNHNY and SVGAGI (reference sequence). In DNA form, the CDR3 reads TGTACCAGCAGTCGGGGACAGGGGGCCTGGGAGACCCAGTACTTC. Protein: CTSSRGQGAWETQYF.

This chain links TRBV5-5 with TRBJ2-1, with D perhaps TRBD1 or TRBD2 (5 bases each). Germline V CDR1 and CDR2: SGHKS, YYEKEE (reference sequence). V was cut by 2 bases and J by 9 bases, with 6 bases left in between. The CDR3 totals 11 residues. The CDR3 DNA reads TGTGCCAGCAGCTTCGGGGCTGAGCAGTTCTTC. The encoded protein is CASSFGAEQFF. Filled out from reference TRBV5-5 and TRBJ2-1, the complete variable domain reads DAGVTQSPTHLIKTRGQQVTLRCSPISGHKSVSWYQQVLGQGPQFIFQYYEKEERGRGNFPDRFSARQFPNYSSELNVNALLLGDSALYLCASSFGAEQFFGPGTRLTVL.

This rearrangement joins TRBV12-3 or TRBV12-4 to TRBJ2-4; D is unclear. Trimming took 1 base from V and 1 from J, leaving 2 bases between them. The CDR3 consists of 13 residues. CDR3 sequence: CASSLEAKNIQYF. The CDR3 DNA reads TGTGCCAGCAGTTTAGAGGCCAAAAACATTCAGTACTTC.

The chain has TRBV7-7 and TRBJ2-5; either TRBD1 or TRBD2 may fit D (6 bases each). V dropped 1 base and J dropped 1 base, with 10 bases sitting between them. The CDR3 is 15 amino acids. Germline CDR1 and CDR2: SSHAT and FNYEAQ (reference sequence). CDR3 nucleotide sequence: TGTGCCAGCAGCTTAGTGTCGGGGGCCCAAGAGACCCAGTACTTC. It is translated as CASSLVSGAQETQYF.

J is TRBJ2-7 and V is TRBV20-1, with 7 bases lining up with TRBD2. The J call may be in error: the DNA end matches TRBJ2-5 better. This CDR3 is built from 16 residues. Germline V gene data show CDR1 as DFQATT and CDR2 as SNEGSKA (reference sequence). CDR3 bases: TGCAGTGCTAGAGAAGCTCCGGGGAGGGGTCTGCAGACCCAGTACTTC. This encodes CSAREAPGRGLQTQYF.

The V and J genes are TRBV4-2 and TRBJ2-7; tentative D call: TRBD2 (6 bases). Germline lookup yields CDR1 LGHNA and CDR2 YNFKEQ. Trimming removed 0 bases at V and 2 bases at J, with 11 bases between. The CDR3 has 15 amino acids. This chain's CDR3 is CASSQDRGLTYEQYF. The CDR3 DNA reads TGTGCCAGCAGCCAAGATCGGGGGTTAACCTACGAGCAGTACTTC.

This clonotype showed up just a few times. V gene TRBV7-9 combines with J gene TRBJ2-1; 8 bases are shared with TRBD2. The ends lost 6 bases at V and 1 base at J; junction bases unmatched: 8. Germline lookup yields CDR1 SEHNR and CDR2 FQNEAQ (reference sequence). The CDR3 loop spans 16 amino acids. CDR3 in amino acids: CASRGSGSDSYNEQFF. The CDR3 DNA follows: TGTGCCAGCAGAGGGAGCGGGAGCGATTCCTACAATGAGCAGTTCTTC. The full variable domain, in which reference TRBV7-9 and TRBJ2-1 provide the parts outside the CDR3, is DTGVSQNPRHKITKRGQNVTFRCDPISEHNRLYWYRQTLGQGPEFLTYFQNEAQLEKSRLLSDRFSAERPKGSFSTLEIQRTEQGDSAMYLCASRGSGSDSYNEQFFGPGTRLTVL.

This clonotype showed up just a few times. The chain combines TRBV29-1 with TRBJ2-7; possibly TRBD1 or TRBD2 for D (7 bases each). The CDR3 loop spans 13 amino acids. The germline CDR1 and CDR2 sequences are SQVTM and ANQGSEA. With 7 bases removed from V and 0 bases from J, the gap between germline ends came to 13 bases. In nucleotides, the CDR3 is TGCAGCGCGGGGGGACAGTACTCCTACGAGCAGTACTTC. Amino acid sequence: CSAGGQYSYEQYF.

The chain combines TRBV5-1 with TRBJ1-1, with TRBD1 as a possible D gene (6 bases). Deletions cut 3 bases from V and 1 base from J, with 22 bases between. CDR1 SGHRS and CDR2 YFSETQ come from the germline V gene. This CDR3 has 18 amino acids. The CDR3 reads CASSWTLGQSRRNTEAFF. For the CDR3, the DNA is TGCGCCAGCAGCTGGACCTTAGGACAGTCCCGAAGGAACACTGAAGCTTTCTTT.

V and J are TRBV29-1 and TRBJ2-3; D is undetermined. V was trimmed by 4 bases and J by 5 bases, leaving 13 bases between them. CDR3 length: 13 residues. Germline assignment: CDR1 SQVTM and CDR2 ANQGSEA. DNA of the CDR3: TGCAGCGTTGCAAGGACGCTGGGAGATACGCAGTATTTT. This translates into CSVARTLGDTQYF.

CDR3 loop: CASSLEGEELFF. The DNA for the CDR3 is TGTGCCAGCAGCTTAGAAGGCGAGGAGCTGTTTTTT. This chain uses TRBV11-3 with TRBJ2-2; no clear D gene. V was clipped by 0 bases and J by 10 bases, with 6 bases between them. The CDR3 runs 12 residues. Germline V CDR1 and CDR2: SGHNT, YENEEA.

The gene calls are TRBV20-1 and TRBJ2-7; D is ambiguous. This CDR3 has 13 amino acids. Germline assignment: CDR1 DFQATT and CDR2 SNEGSKA (reference sequence). Trimming took off 0 bases at V and 4 bases at J, with 10 bases between the two ends. The CDR3 bases are TGCAGTGCTAGAGATCGGTCAGGATACGAGCAGTACTTC. Translating gives CSARDRSGYEQYF.

The chain couples TRBV20-1 to TRBJ2-7; D is perhaps TRBD1 or TRBD2 (5 bases each). The CDR3 covers 16 residues. V lost 3 bases and J lost 7, with 25 bases in between. In germline, CDR1 is DFQATT, CDR2 SNEGSKA (reference sequence). CDR3 amino acids: CSARVWGTDQFREQYF. DNA for the CDR3: TGCAGTGCTAGGGTTTGGGGGACGGATCAATTTAGGGAGCAGTACTTC.